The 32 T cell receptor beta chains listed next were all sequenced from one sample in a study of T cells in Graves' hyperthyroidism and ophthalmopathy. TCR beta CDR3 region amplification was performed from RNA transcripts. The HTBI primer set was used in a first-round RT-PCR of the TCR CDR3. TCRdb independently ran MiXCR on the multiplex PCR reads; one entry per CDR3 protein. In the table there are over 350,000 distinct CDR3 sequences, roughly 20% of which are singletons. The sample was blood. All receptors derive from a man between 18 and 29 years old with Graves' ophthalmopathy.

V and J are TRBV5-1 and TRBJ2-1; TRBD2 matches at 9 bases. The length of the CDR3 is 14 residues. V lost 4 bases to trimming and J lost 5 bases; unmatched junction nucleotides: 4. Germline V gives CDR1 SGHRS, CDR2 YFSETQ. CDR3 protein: CASSIRTSDNEQFF. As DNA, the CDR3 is TGCGCCAGCAGCATTAGGACTAGCGACAATGAGCAGTTCTTC.

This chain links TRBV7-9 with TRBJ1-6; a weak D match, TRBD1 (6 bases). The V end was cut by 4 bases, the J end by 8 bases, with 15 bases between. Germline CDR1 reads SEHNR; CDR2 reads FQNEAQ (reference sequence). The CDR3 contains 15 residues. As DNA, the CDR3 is TGTGCCAGCAGCTCCCCCCAGGGGTATGATTCACCCCTCCACTTT. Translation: CASSSPQGYDSPLHF.

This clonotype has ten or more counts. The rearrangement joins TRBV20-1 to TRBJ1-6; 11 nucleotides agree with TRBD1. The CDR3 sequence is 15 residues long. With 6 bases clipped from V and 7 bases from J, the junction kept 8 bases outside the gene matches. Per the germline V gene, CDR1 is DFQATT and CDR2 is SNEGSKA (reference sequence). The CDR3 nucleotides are TGCAGTGCCCACGGACAGGGGGCTTGGAATTCACCCCTCCACTTT. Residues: CSAHGQGAWNSPLHF.

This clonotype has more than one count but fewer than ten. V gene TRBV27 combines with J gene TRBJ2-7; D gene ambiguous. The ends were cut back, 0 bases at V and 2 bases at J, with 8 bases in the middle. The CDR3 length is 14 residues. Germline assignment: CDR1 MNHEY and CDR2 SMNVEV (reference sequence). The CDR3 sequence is CASSLSAIPYEQYF. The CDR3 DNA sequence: TGTGCCAGCAGTTTATCGGCCATACCCTACGAGCAGTACTTC.

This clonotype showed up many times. The CDR3 nucleotides are TGTGCCAGCAGCCCCGCGGGGCTAGCGGGGGGATTGTACGAGCAGTACTTC. Protein product: CASSPAGLAGGLYEQYF. V gene TRBV11-3 combines with J gene TRBJ2-7; the match to TRBD2 covers 11 bases. The V gene end was trimmed by 5 bases and the J gene end by 4 bases; junction bases not matched to a gene: 13. Per germline, CDR1 SGHNT and CDR2 YENEEA. The CDR3 length is 17 residues.

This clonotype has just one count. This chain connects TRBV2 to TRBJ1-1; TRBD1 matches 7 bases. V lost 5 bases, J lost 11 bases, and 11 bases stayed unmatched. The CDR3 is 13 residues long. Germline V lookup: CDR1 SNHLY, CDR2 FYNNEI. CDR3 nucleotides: TGTGCCAGCAGTCCCACAGACAGGGTAGGGGCTTTCTTT. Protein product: CASSPTDRVGAFF. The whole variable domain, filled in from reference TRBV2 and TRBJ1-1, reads EPEVTQTPSHQVTQMGQEVILRCVPISNHLYFYWYRQILGQKVEFLVSFYNNEISEKSEIFDDQFSVERPDGSNFTLKIRSTKLEDSAMYFCASSPTDRVGAFFGQGTRLTVV.

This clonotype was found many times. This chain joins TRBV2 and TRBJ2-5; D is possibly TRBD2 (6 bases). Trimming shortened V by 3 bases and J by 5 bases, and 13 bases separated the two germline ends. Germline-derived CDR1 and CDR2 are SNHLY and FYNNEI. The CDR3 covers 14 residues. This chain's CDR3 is CASSDSGGGETQYF. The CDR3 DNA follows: TGTGCCAGCAGTGATTCTGGTGGGGGGGAGACCCAGTACTTC.

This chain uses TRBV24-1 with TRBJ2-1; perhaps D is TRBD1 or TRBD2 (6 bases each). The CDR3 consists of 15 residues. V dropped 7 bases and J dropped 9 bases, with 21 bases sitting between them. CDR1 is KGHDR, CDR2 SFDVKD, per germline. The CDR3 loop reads CATSAEGWGRGEQFF. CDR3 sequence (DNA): TGTGCCACCAGCGCCGAGGGTTGGGGGCGGGGTGAGCAGTTCTTC.

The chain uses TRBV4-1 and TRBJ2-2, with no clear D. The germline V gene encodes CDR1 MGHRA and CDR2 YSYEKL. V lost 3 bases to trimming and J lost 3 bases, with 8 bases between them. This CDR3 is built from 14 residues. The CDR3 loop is CASSQAKYTGELFF. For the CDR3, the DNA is TGCGCCAGCAGCCAGGCTAAGTACACCGGGGAGCTGTTTTTT.

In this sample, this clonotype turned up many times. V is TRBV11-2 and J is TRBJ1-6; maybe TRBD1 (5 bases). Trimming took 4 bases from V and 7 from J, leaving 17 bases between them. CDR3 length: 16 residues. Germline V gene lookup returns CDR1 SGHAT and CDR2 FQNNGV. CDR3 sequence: CASSSSPGADNSPLHF. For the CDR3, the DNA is TGTGCCAGCAGCTCCTCACCCGGGGCGGACAATTCACCCCTCCACTTT.

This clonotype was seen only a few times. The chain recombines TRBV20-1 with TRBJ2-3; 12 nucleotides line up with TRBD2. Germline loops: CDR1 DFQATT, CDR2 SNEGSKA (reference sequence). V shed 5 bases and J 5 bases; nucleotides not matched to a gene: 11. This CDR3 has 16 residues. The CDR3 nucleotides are TGCAGTGCTCCCCGGACTAGCGGGGTTCACCGAGATACGCAGTATTTT. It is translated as CSAPRTSGVHRDTQYF.

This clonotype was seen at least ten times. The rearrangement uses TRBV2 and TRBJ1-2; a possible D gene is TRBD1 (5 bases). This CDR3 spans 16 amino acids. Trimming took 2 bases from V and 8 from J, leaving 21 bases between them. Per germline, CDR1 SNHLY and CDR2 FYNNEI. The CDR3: CASSEIQGELGNGYTF. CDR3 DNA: TGTGCCAGCAGTGAAATTCAAGGGGAGTTAGGTAACGGCTACACCTTC. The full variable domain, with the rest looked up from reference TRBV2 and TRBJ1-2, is EPEVTQTPSHQVTQMGQEVILRCVPISNHLYFYWYRQILGQKVEFLVSFYNNEISEKSEIFDDQFSVERPDGSNFTLKIRSTKLEDSAMYFCASSEIQGELGNGYTFGSGTRLTVV.

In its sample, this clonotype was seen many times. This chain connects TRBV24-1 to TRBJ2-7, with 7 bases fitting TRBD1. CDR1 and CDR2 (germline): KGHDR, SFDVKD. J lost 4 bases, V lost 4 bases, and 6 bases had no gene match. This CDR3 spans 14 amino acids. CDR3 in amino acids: CATSETGTVYEQYF. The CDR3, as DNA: TGTGCCACCAGTGAGACAGGGACGGTGTACGAGCAGTACTTC.

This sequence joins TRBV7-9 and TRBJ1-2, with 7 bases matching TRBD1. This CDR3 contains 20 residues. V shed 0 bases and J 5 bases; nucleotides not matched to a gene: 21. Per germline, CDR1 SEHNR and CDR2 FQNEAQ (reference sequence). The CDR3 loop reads CASSLAFLTGSGGNPYGYTF. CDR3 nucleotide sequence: TGTGCCAGCAGCTTAGCGTTCCTAACTGGTTCAGGGGGGAACCCGTATGGCTACACCTTC.

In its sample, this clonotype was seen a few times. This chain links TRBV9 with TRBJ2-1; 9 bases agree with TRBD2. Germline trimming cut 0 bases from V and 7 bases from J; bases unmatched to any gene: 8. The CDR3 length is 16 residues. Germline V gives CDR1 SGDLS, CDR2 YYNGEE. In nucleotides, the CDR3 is TGTGCCAGCAGCGTAGCTCTGCGGGGGGGAGGGAATGAGCAGTTCTTC. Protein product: CASSVALRGGGNEQFF.

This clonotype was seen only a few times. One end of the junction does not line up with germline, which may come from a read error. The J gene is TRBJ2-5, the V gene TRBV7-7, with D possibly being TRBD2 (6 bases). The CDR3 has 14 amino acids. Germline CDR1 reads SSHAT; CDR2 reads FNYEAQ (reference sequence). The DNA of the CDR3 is TGTGCTAGCAGCGTCTCGACTAGTTTCGAGACCCAGTACTTC. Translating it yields CASSVSTSFETQYF.

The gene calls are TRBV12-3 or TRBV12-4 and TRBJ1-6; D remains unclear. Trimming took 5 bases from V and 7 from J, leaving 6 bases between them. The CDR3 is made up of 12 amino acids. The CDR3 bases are TGTGCCAGCAGTCTAATAAATTCACCCCTCCACTTT. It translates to CASSLINSPLHF.

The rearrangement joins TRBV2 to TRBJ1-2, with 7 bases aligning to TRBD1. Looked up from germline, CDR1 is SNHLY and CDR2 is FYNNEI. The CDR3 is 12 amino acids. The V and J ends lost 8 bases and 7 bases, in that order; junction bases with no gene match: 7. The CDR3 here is CASDPQGGGYTF. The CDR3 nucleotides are TGTGCCAGCGACCCCCAGGGGGGTGGCTACACCTTC.

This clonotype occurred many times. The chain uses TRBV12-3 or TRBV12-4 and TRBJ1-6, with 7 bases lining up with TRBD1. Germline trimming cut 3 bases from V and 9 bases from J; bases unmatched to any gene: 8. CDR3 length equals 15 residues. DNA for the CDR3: TGTGCCAGCAGTTTCTCGACAGGGTACGGTTCACCCCTCCACTTT. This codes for CASSFSTGYGSPLHF.

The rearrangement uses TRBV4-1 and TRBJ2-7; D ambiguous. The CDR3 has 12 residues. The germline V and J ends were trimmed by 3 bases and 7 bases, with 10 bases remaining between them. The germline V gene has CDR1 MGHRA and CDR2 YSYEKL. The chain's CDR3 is CASSHPLAEQYF. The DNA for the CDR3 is TGCGCCAGCAGCCATCCTCTGGCGGAGCAGTACTTC.

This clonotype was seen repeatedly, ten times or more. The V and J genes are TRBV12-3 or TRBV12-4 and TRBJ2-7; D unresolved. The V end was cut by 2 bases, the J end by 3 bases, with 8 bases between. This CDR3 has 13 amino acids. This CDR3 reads CASSLLRSYEQYF. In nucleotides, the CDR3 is TGTGCCAGCAGTTTATTACGCAGCTACGAGCAGTACTTC.

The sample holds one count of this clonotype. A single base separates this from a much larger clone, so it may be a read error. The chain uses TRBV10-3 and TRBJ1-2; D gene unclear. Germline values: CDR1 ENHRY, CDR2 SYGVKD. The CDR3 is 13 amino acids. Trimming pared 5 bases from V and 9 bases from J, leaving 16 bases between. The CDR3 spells CAISYGRETSYTF. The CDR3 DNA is TGTGCCATCAGTTACGGTAGGGAGACGAGCTACACCTTC.

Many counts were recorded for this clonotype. CDR3 in DNA: TGTGCCAGCAGTTCCACAGGGGAGAACTACGAGCAGTACTTC. Translating it yields CASSSTGENYEQYF. The rearrangement links TRBV28 to TRBJ2-7; 7 nucleotides align to TRBD1. Germline-derived CDR1 and CDR2 are MDHEN and SYDVKM. CDR3 length equals 14 residues. V dropped 4 bases and J dropped 3; count of bases not matched to a gene: 6.

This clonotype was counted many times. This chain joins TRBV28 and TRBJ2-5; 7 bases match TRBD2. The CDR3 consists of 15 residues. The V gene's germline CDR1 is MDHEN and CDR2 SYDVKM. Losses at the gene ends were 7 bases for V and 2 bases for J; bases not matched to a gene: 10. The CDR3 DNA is TGTGCCAGCACCATTACGCTCGGGGGGCAAGAGACCCAGTACTTC. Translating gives CASTITLGGQETQYF.

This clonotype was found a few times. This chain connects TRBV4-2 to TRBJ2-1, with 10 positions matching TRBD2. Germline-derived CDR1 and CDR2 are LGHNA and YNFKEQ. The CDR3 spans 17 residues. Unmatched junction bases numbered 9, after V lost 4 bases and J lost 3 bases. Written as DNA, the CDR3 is TGTGCCAGCAGCCCCCGGGCTAGCGGGGGTCGCTACAATGAGCAGTTCTTC. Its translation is CASSPRASGGRYNEQFF.

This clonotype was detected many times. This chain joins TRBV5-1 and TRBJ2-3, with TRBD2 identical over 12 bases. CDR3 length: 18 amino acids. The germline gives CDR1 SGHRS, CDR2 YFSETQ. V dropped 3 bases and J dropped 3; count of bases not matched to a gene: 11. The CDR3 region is CASSSPGLAGTRTDTQYF. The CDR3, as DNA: TGCGCCAGCAGCTCCCCGGGACTAGCGGGCACAAGGACAGATACGCAGTATTTT. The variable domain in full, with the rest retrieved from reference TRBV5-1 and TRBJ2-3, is KAGVTQTPRYLIKTRGQQVTLSCSPISGHRSVSWYQQTPGQGLQFLFEYFSETQRNKGNFPGRFSGRQFSNSRSEMNVSTLELGDSALYLCASSSPGLAGTRTDTQYFGPGTRLTVL.

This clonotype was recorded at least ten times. CDR3 sequence reads: CASRPGQGGETQYF. The CDR3 coding sequence is TGTGCCAGCAGGCCGGGACAGGGGGGGGAGACCCAGTACTTC. This chain links TRBV5-8 with TRBJ2-5; 11 nucleotides line up with TRBD1. This CDR3 has 14 amino acids. Germline lookup yields CDR1 SGHTS and CDR2 YDEGEE. The V and J ends lost 5 bases and 5 bases, in that order; junction bases with no gene match: 5.

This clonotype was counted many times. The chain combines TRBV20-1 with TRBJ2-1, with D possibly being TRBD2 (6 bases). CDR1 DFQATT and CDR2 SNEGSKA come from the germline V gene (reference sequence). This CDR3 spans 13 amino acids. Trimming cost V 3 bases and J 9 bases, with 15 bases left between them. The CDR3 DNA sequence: TGCAGTGCTAGCCTAGCGACACTAGGTGAGCAGTTCTTC. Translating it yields CSASLATLGEQFF.

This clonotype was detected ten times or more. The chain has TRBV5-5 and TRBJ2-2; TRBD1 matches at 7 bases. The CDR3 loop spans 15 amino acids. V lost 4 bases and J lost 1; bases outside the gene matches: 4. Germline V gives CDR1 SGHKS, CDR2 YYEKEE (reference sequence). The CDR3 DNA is TGTGCCAGCAGCATACACAGGGGGAACACCGGGGAGCTGTTTTTT. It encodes CASSIHRGNTGELFF. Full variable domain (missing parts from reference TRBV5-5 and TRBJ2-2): DAGVTQSPTHLIKTRGQQVTLRCSPISGHKSVSWYQQVLGQGPQFIFQYYEKEERGRGNFPDRFSARQFPNYSSELNVNALLLGDSALYLCASSIHRGNTGELFFGEGSRLTVL.

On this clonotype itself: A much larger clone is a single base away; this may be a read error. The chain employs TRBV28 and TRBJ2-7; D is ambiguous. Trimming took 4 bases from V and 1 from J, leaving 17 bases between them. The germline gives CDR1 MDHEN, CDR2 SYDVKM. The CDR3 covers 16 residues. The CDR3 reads CASSSESGRLSYEQYF. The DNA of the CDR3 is TGTGCCAGCAGTTCTGAATCCGGTAGGTTATCCTACGAGCAGTACTTC.

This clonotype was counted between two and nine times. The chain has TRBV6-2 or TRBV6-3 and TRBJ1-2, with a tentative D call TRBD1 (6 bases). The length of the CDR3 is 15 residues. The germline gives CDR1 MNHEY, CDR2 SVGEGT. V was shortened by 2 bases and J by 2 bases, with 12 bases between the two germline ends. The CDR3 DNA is TGTGCCAGCAGTTACGGAGGGGGTCCCAACTATGGCTACACCTTC. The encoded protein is CASSYGGGPNYGYTF.

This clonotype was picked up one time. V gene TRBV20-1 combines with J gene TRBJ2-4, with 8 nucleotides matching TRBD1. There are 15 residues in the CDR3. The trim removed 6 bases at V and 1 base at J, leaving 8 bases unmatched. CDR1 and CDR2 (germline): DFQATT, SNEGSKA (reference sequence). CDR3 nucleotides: TGCAGTGCCAGAAAGGGGGACAGGGCCAAAAACATTCAGTACTTC. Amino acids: CSARKGDRAKNIQYF.